These T cell receptor beta chains were read from a single sample in a study of human T cells and chemical hapten exposure. TCRdb re-analysed the RACE reads in MiXCR, keeping a single row per CDR3 protein. The sample includes approximately 89,000 distinct CDR3 sequences, 10% seen only once; the top ten take roughly 2.5%. The source material was whole blood, sampled in connection with sensitization to the hapten diphenylcyclopropenone (DPC). The receptors stem from a woman aged 25 to 39 with alopecia areata. Some clones in this sample may be carry-over from other donors' samples. Both conserved end residues are part of each CDR3. The D gene is left open where the match is weak. Clone size is stated in some rows and not others, as once, few, many or a class when expanded.

d_gene	abundance	j_gene	len	v_gene	CDR3aa	CDR3nt
-	many	TRBJ1-1	13	TRBV12-3/TRBV12-4	CASGFNWNTEAFF	TGTGCCAGCGGCTTCAACTGGAACACTGAAGCTTTCTTT
-	-	TRBJ1-6	13	TRBV7-9	CASSAFQGSPLHF	TGTGCCAGCAGCGCTTTTCAGGGTTCACCCCTCCACTTT
-	many	TRBJ2-7	14	TRBV20-1	CSAVAAGRSYEQYF	TGCAGTGCTGTAGCGGCCGGCAGATCCTACGAGCAGTACTTC
-	few	TRBJ1-1	13	TRBV18	CASSPDEATEAFF	TGTGCCAGCTCACCCGACGAGGCCACTGAAGCTTTCTTT
TRBD2	few	TRBJ2-1	15	TRBV6-4	CASSDGLAGGNEQFF	TGTGCCAGCAGTGACGGACTAGCGGGGGGCAATGAGCAGTTCTTC
-	many	TRBJ2-2	16	TRBV12-3/TRBV12-4	CASIRRGQFITGELFF	TGTGCCAGCATCCGGAGGGGACAGTTTATCACCGGGGAGCTGTTTTTT
-	few	TRBJ1-4	14	TRBV20-1	CSAGSRQGNEKLFF	TGCAGTGCGGGGAGCCGCCAAGGAAATGAAAAACTGTTTTTT
TRBD1	few	TRBJ1-1	13	TRBV29-1	CSVAGQENTEAFF	TGCAGCGTGGCGGGACAGGAGAACACTGAAGCTTTCTTT
-	few	TRBJ1-5	13	TRBV12-3/TRBV12-4	CASSLVLDQPQHF	TGTGCCAGCAGTTTAGTTTTGGATCAGCCCCAGCATTTT
-	many	TRBJ2-2	15	TRBV2	CASRRERGKTGELFF	TGTGCCAGCCGCAGAGAACGGGGCAAAACCGGGGAGCTGTTTTTT
TRBD1	many	TRBJ2-1	17	TRBV4-2	CASSQDPGDRDLNEQFF	TGTGCCAGCAGCCAAGATCCGGGGGACAGGGACCTAAATGAGCAGTTCTTC
TRBD1	few	TRBJ2-7	14	TRBV9	CASSPLGDRGEQYF	TGTGCCAGCAGCCCCCTGGGGGACAGGGGCGAGCAGTACTTC
-	many	TRBJ2-3	15	TRBV4-1	CASSQEGRSTDTQYF	TGCGCCAGCAGCCAAGAAGGGCGGAGCACAGATACGCAGTATTTT
-	many	TRBJ2-1	12	TRBV6-2/TRBV6-3	CASSSRVNEQFF	TGTGCCAGCAGTTCTAGGGTGAATGAGCAGTTCTTC
TRBD1	few	TRBJ2-7	15	TRBV7-2	CASSLGGQGYYEQYF	TGTGCCAGCAGCTTAGGGGGACAGGGATACTACGAGCAGTACTTC
-	many	TRBJ2-2	15	TRBV6-5	CASSYVGSPTGELFF	TGTGCCAGCAGTTACGTTGGCAGTCCCACCGGGGAGCTGTTTTTT
-	-	TRBJ1-3	16	TRBV6-6	CASSYRDLISGNTIYF	TGTGCCAGCAGTTACCGCGACCTGATCTCTGGAAACACCATATATTTT
TRBD1	few	TRBJ1-1	15	TRBV30	CAWTPNRGANTEAFF	TGTGCCTGGACCCCTAACAGGGGCGCGAACACTGAAGCTTTCTTT
-	many	TRBJ1-5	13	TRBV19	CATGAGLEQPQHF	TGTGCCACGGGCGCGGGGTTGGAACAGCCCCAGCATTTT
-	many	TRBJ1-3	16	TRBV18	CASSPSTGSSGNTIYF	TGTGCCAGCTCACCGAGTACAGGGAGCTCTGGAAACACCATATATTTT
TRBD2	many	TRBJ2-1	15	TRBV4-1	CASSPNLAGVIEQFF	TGCGCCAGCAGCCCAAATCTAGCGGGAGTTATTGAGCAGTTCTTC
-	-	TRBJ1-1	13	TRBV4-3	CASSQREYTEAFF	TGCGCCAGCAGCCAAAGGGAGTACACTGAAGCTTTCTTT
-	-	TRBJ2-1	11	TRBV29-1	CSVATGPEQFF	TGCAGCGTTGCGACCGGTCCTGAGCAGTTCTTC
TRBD1	many	TRBJ1-6	13	TRBV6-2/TRBV6-3	CASREQGYSPLHF	TGTGCCAGCAGAGAACAGGGGTATTCACCCCTCCACTTT
-	few	TRBJ2-7	13	TRBV6-5	CASGTGVGYEQYF	TGTGCCAGCGGGACGGGCGTGGGTTACGAGCAGTACTTC
TRBD1	many	TRBJ2-1	13	TRBV20-1	CSASRQGNNEQFF	TGCAGTGCTAGCCGACAGGGTAACAATGAGCAGTTCTTC
-	-	TRBJ1-2	12	TRBV20-1	CSTPLDNYGYTF	TGCAGTACACCCCTGGATAACTATGGCTACACCTTC
TRBD1	many	TRBJ1-2	15	TRBV6-2/TRBV6-3	CASSYGTASNYGYTF	TGTGCCAGCAGTTATGGGACAGCCTCTAACTATGGCTACACCTTC
-	many	TRBJ1-6	18	TRBV6-6	CASSSGRQGRSYNSPLHF	TGTGCCAGCAGCTCCGGCCGGCAAGGGAGGTCCTATAATTCACCCCTCCACTTT
TRBD2	few	TRBJ2-3	16	TRBV20-1	CSAEPGTRFSTDTQYF	TGCAGTGCTGAACCGGGGACTAGATTTAGCACAGATACGCAGTATTTT
-	-	TRBJ1-5	14	TRBV18	CASSPRLTGQPQHF	TGTGCCAGCTCACCTAGACTTACCGGTCAGCCCCAGCATTTT
-	many	TRBJ2-5	16	TRBV7-2	CASSLYDGTGEETQYF	TGTGCCAGCAGCTTATATGACGGCACGGGGGAAGAGACCCAGTACTTC
TRBD1	many	TRBJ1-1	15	TRBV10-3	CAISDPDRGSTEAFF	TGTGCCATCAGTGACCCGGACAGGGGCAGTACTGAAGCTTTCTTT
TRBD1	-	TRBJ1-2	16	TRBV4-3	CASSRTGAGRNYGYTF	TGCGCCAGCAGTCGAACAGGGGCCGGTCGCAACTATGGCTACACCTTC
TRBD1	-	TRBJ2-2	13	TRBV29-1	CSGGTGGPGELFF	TGCAGCGGGGGGACAGGGGGTCCCGGGGAGCTGTTTTTT
-	many	TRBJ2-3	14	TRBV7-9	CASSLGQGTDTQYF	TGTGCCAGCAGCTTAGGCCAGGGCACAGATACGCAGTATTTT
TRBD1	many	TRBJ1-1	13	TRBV7-9	CASNPTGDTEAFF	TGTGCCAGCAACCCGACAGGGGACACTGAAGCTTTCTTT
-	many	TRBJ2-1	12	TRBV29-1	CSVDGPPNTGFF	TGCAGCGTCGACGGGCCCCCCAATACGGGGTTCTTC
-	-	TRBJ1-1	13	TRBV20-1	CSASRQRNTEAFF	TGCAGTGCTAGCAGACAGAGGAACACTGAAGCTTTCTTT
-	-	TRBJ2-7	14	TRBV6-2/TRBV6-3	CASSLQESAYEQYF	TGTGCCAGCAGCTTACAGGAGTCCGCCTACGAGCAGTACTTC
-	-	TRBJ2-2	13	TRBV9	CASSAANTGELFF	TGTGCCAGCAGCGCCGCGAACACCGGGGAGCTGTTTTTT
TRBD1	many	TRBJ1-1	10	TRBV6-5	CATKQGRAFF	TGTGCCACCAAACAGGGGCGAGCTTTCTTT
-	few	TRBJ2-7	14	TRBV29-1	CSIEISGLSYEQYF	TGCAGCATAGAGATTAGCGGACTAAGTTACGAGCAGTACTTC
TRBD2	many	TRBJ2-6	21	TRBV12-3/TRBV12-4	CASSWELAGGKQGPGANVLTF	TGTGCCAGCAGTTGGGAACTAGCGGGGGGGAAGCAGGGCCCTGGGGCCAACGTCCTGACTTTC
-	many	TRBJ1-1	14	TRBV5-6	CASSLTGYSTEAFF	TGTGCCAGCAGCTTGACAGGGTACAGCACTGAAGCTTTCTTT
-	-	TRBJ1-6	12	TRBV28	CASRNSVSPLHF	TGTGCCAGCAGGAACTCGGTTTCACCCCTCCACTTT
TRBD2	many	TRBJ2-1	17	TRBV5-1	CASSGLAGGSSYNEQFF	TGCGCCAGCTCGGGACTAGCGGGGGGAAGCTCCTACAATGAGCAGTTCTTC
-	many	TRBJ1-6	15	TRBV7-3	CASSLISGSLSPLHF	TGTGCCAGCAGCTTAATATCGGGGTCGCTATCACCCCTCCACTTT
-	many	TRBJ1-5	14	TRBV5-1	CASSTGQQNQPQHF	TGCGCCAGCAGTACCGGACAGCAAAATCAGCCCCAGCATTTT
TRBD1	-	TRBJ2-7	12	TRBV29-1	CSVARQGREQYF	TGCAGCGTTGCCCGACAGGGGCGCGAGCAGTACTTC
-	many	TRBJ2-3	16	TRBV7-2	CASSFSQGPPWDTQYF	TGTGCCAGCAGCTTTTCCCAGGGTCCTCCCTGGGATACGCAGTATTTT
TRBD2	many	TRBJ2-4	12	TRBV28	CASSIAGNIQYF	TGTGCCAGCAGTATAGCGGGGAACATTCAGTACTTC
-	many	TRBJ2-5	13	TRBV12-3/TRBV12-4	CASRSYFAETQYF	TGTGCCAGCAGAAGCTACTTTGCAGAGACCCAGTACTTC